Below, 10 T cell receptor beta chains from the same sample are listed, as sequenced in a study of patients and donors after allogeneic stem cell transplantation. A single record per CDR3 protein comes from TCRdb applying MiXCR to the RT-PCR reads. The table includes approximately 150,000 distinct CDR3 sequences, 24% detected once. Sequences were obtained from blood, either unsorted or a sorted T cell fraction (not recorded which). These TCRs come from a human donor who was either an allogeneic HSCT recipient or a stem cell or donor lymphocyte infusion donor (not recorded which). It is not recorded whose cells these are; they may come from a transplant donor.

This chain connects TRBV5-5 to TRBJ2-1, with 10 bases identical to TRBD2. V lost 4 bases, J lost 5 bases, and 15 bases stayed unmatched. Germline values: CDR1 SGHKS, CDR2 YYEKEE (reference sequence). CDR3 length: 18 residues. The CDR3 sequence: CASSLKERLAGLHNEQFF. In nucleotides, the CDR3 is TGTGCCAGCAGCCTCAAAGAACGACTAGCGGGTCTCCACAATGAGCAGTTCTTC.

The rearrangement uses TRBV6-6 and TRBJ1-2; the D gene is possibly TRBD1 (6 bases). The germline gives CDR1 MNHNY, CDR2 SVGAGI (reference sequence). Trimming pared 6 bases from V and 3 bases from J, leaving 14 bases between. The CDR3 runs to 14 residues. In DNA form, the CDR3 reads TGTGCCAGCAGGTCCCGGACAGCGGACTATGGCTACACCTTC. This translates into CASRSRTADYGYTF.

This clonotype was counted only a few times. J is TRBJ2-3 and V is TRBV5-1, with 9 bases fitting TRBD1. Germline V gene sequence: CDR1 SGHRS, CDR2 YFSETQ. The CDR3 loop spans 14 amino acids. The trim removed 4 bases at V and 3 bases at J, leaving 3 bases unmatched. The CDR3 DNA sequence: TGCGCCAGCAGCAACGGACAGGGGACAGATACGCAGTATTTT. Translating gives CASSNGQGTDTQYF.

V gene TRBV12-3 or TRBV12-4 combines with J gene TRBJ2-1, with no clear D. V lost 7 bases, J lost 5 bases, and 3 bases lay in between. The CDR3 runs to 10 residues. This CDR3 reads CASTDNEQFF. DNA for the CDR3: TGTGCCAGCACGGACAATGAGCAGTTCTTC.

The gene calls are TRBV4-3 and TRBJ2-1, with 10 positions matching TRBD2. CDR1 is LGHNA, CDR2 YSLEER, per germline. The V segment lost 0 bases and the J segment 7 bases; nucleotides outside the gene matches: 9. This CDR3 contains 17 residues. The CDR3 bases are TGCGCCAGCAGCCAAGATGGGCCAGCGGGAGGGCCTAATGAGCAGTTCTTC. Translation gives CASSQDGPAGGPNEQFF.

V gene TRBV5-1 combines with J gene TRBJ2-7, with 7 nucleotides matching TRBD1. Per the germline V gene, CDR1 is SGHRS and CDR2 is YFSETQ. V shed 2 bases and J 3 bases; nucleotides not matched to a gene: 5. The length of the CDR3 is 14 residues. The DNA for the CDR3 is TGCGCCAGCAGCTTAAGACAGGGCTACTACGAGCAGTACTTC. As protein: CASSLRQGYYEQYF.

The chain's CDR3 is CASSLWDSLNEQFF. The CDR3 nucleotides are TGTGCCAGCAGTTTGTGGGACAGCCTCAATGAGCAGTTCTTC. The V and J genes are TRBV12-3 or TRBV12-4 and TRBJ2-1, with 7 bases fitting TRBD1. This CDR3 has 14 residues. V trimming: 3 bases; J trimming: 6 bases; junction bases outside the gene matches: 5.

The chain couples TRBV5-1 to TRBJ2-7; D uncertain. Trimming took 6 bases from V and 3 from J, leaving 13 bases between them. Germline lookup yields CDR1 SGHRS and CDR2 YFSETQ. This CDR3 has 13 residues. CDR3 bases: TGCGCCAGCACGGGTATCTACGTCTACGAGCAGTACTTC. The encoded protein is CASTGIYVYEQYF. Based on the CDR3 plus reference TRBV5-1 and TRBJ2-7, the full variable domain is KAGVTQTPRYLIKTRGQQVTLSCSPISGHRSVSWYQQTPGQGLQFLFEYFSETQRNKGNFPGRFSGRQFSNSRSEMNVSTLELGDSALYLCASTGIYVYEQYFGPGTRLTVT.

The chain employs TRBV11-3 and TRBJ2-5, with 16 bases identical to TRBD2. Germline V gives CDR1 SGHNT, CDR2 YENEEA. The CDR3 has 16 residues. Losses at the gene ends were 5 bases for V and 5 bases for J; bases not matched to a gene: 5. CDR3 protein: CASSPGTSGRDETQYF. The CDR3 DNA reads as TGTGCCAGCAGCCCTGGGACTAGCGGGAGGGATGAGACCCAGTACTTC.

This clonotype was counted a few times. V and J are TRBV29-1 and TRBJ1-2; 7 bases match TRBD1. CDR1 is SQVTM, CDR2 ANQGSEA, per germline. The length of the CDR3 is 11 residues. The V segment lost 7 bases and the J segment 8 bases; nucleotides outside the gene matches: 7. The CDR3 DNA reads TGCAGCGCAGACAGGGTGGGCGGCTACACCTTC. The encoded protein is CSADRVGGYTF.